The clone carrying this TCR beta chain counts as medium-sized. Its antigen is undetermined. Germline-derived CDR1 and CDR2 are SEHNR and FQNEAQ (reference sequence). The CDR3 has 12 amino acids. V dropped 5 bases and J dropped 8 bases, with 10 bases sitting between them. Blood genomic DNA input for TRB amplification was about 240-550 ng. The data originate from a study of T and B cells in COVID-19 patients. Study-level background: The recovered patients had mostly mild to moderate COVID-19 with outpatient management.

TRB rearrangements were amplified by multiplex PCR with BIOMED2 TRB-A/B primers. MiXCR, run by TCRdb on the multiplex PCR reads, gives a single entry per CDR3 protein. This sample has almost 2,500 distinct CDR3 sequences; around 27% occur once, and the top ten carry roughly 70%. Whole-study findings and limits: Highly clonal in active COVID-19, TRB repertoires exceeded healthy-donor diversity and richness at recovery. Sorted SARS-CoV-2-responsive or tetramer+ T cells and CD4+, regulatory and CD8+ subsets were not yet sequenced. In COVID-19 patients, T cell receptor beta variable and joining gene use was reportedly strongly skewed.

The chain uses TRBV7-9 and TRBJ2-1; either TRBD1 or TRBD2 may fit D (5 bases each). Sequenced input: blood. This receptor was identified in a human donor with active COVID-19. CDR3 nucleotides: TGTGCCAGCAGCGAGGGGTGGGATGAGCAGTTCTTC. Its protein product is CASSEGWDEQFF. The variable domain in full, with the rest retrieved from reference TRBV7-9 and TRBJ2-1, is DTGVSQNPRHKITKRGQNVTFRCDPISEHNRLYWYRQTLGQGPEFLTYFQNEAQLEKSRLLSDRFSAERPKGSFSTLEIQRTEQGDSAMYLCASSEGWDEQFFGPGTRLTVL.